This T cell receptor beta chain appears in the sequencing data of a study of low-dose radiotherapy and immunotherapy resistance in tumors (dated by TCRdb to 2022 to 2024). Regarding the study in general: In Cohort 1, 0.5 Gy per fraction was delivered every 2 weeks, and a total PTV dose of 6.5 Gy was prescribed. In Cohort 2, 1 Gy per fraction was delivered every two weeks, for a total of 13 Gy over 26 weeks. Patients were given nivolumab as a 240 mg flat dose every two weeks and ipilimumab at 1 mg/kg every six weeks, with both drugs delivered intravenously. Cyclophosphamide 200 mg/m2 was administered intravenously every two weeks, one day before each radiation and immunotherapy administration. Starting on cycle 1 day 1, patients took 300 mg of aspirin by mouth once daily for four cycles. The trial did not randomize participants into treatment groups. The translational analysis covered eight patients: three from the first dose cohort and the first five from the second dose cohort.

V ends up 2 bases short and J 2 bases short, with an unmatched junction base count of 8. The CDR3 runs 17 amino acids, cysteine and phenylalanine included. Of all the DNA, just the CDR3 is kept, 51 bases in frame from base 1. The CDR1 and CDR2 encoded by the germline V gene (reference sequence) are GTSNPN and SVGIG. This sample was sequenced with an Illumina HiSeq 2500. First-strand cDNA was synthesized with Superscript III and a set of TRAV- and TRBV-specific primers, covering both TCRalpha and TCRbeta chains. TCRs were amplified with Phusion for around 20 PCR cycles, with a constant-region primer paired with the adapter attached to the V primers. The MessageAmp II aRNA Amplification Kit was used to amplify the isolated mRNA, with in vitro transcription run for roughly 15 hours at 37 degrees C. The Dynabeads mRNA DIRECT Purification Kit was used to isolate the mRNA for TCR sequencing. A second roughly 24-cycle Phusion PCR added indexed Illumina adapters, and products were purified with AMPure XP beads. Under the source paper's analysis protocol: Custom Perl scripts were used to pool TCR sequences that encoded the same protein, to remove out-of-frame sequences, and to calculate the abundance of each clonotype. Any TCR sequence backed by just one read was left out of the analysis. Among the metrics used to describe the repertoires were Shannon entropy, Gini index, clonality, richness, and the frequency of TCRs shared between repertoires. In TCRdb, the public reads were trimmed at Q25 with fastp and aligned with MiXCR, with productive beta chains retained. Each CDR3 protein appears once, grouped with its most common genes and DNA. The V and J calls and clone size are TCRdb's, not the authors'. This sample is represented by some 57,000 distinct CDR3 sequences; under 30% of them were singletons. The ten largest account for less than 7.5% of the sample.

This clonotype was recorded many times. The specificity of this receptor is unknown. Qualities for individual bases were not recorded, and no much larger clone is one base off. Read against the paper, the sample's time point label means: after trial treatment. This specimen's treatment or condition label, per the study, means: LDRT plus nivolumab, ipilimumab, low-dose cyclophosphamide and aspirin (RACIN trial). Donors were enrolled in RACIN, a single-arm phase I dose-escalation trial in which nivolumab, ipilimumab, aspirin, low-dose cyclophosphamide and low-dose radiotherapy were combined. Eligible patients had advanced, TIL-negative solid tumors.

This chain joins TRBV30 to TRBJ2-2; 10 bases in between match TRBD1. The TCR was taken from a male donor with prostate cancer. The sequencing used PBMCs, collected after low-dose radiotherapy plus immunotherapy. In nucleotides, the sequence is TGTGCCTGGAGTTCCCGATGGACAGGGGGAAACACCGGGGAGCTGTTTTTT. It translates as CAWSSRWTGGNTGELFF.